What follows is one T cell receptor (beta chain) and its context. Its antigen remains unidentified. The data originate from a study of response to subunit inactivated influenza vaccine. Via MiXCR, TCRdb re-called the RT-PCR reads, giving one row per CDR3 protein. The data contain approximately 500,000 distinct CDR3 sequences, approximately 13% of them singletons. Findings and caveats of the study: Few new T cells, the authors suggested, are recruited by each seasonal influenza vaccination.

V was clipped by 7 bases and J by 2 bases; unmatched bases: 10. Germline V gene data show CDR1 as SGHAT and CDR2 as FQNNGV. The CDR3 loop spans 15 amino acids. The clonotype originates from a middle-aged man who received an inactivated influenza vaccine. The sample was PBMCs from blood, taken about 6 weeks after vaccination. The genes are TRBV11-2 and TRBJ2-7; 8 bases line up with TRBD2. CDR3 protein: CASTEYSGTPYEQYF. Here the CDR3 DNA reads TGTGCCAGCACAGAGTATAGCGGGACGCCCTACGAGCAGTACTTC.